This T cell receptor beta chain was sequenced for a study of OX40 agonist ivuxolimab in advanced cancers. Overall study context: Each patient was given ivuxolimab into a vein every 2 weeks, at 0.01 to 10 mg/kg. Partial responses occurred in three patients (one hepatocellular carcinoma, two cutaneous melanoma).

This table comes from immunoSEQ multiplex PCR, and its TCRdb copy is limited to in-frame clones, with some not included. The repertoire holds under 90,000 clones, with over 80% as singletons. About this clone: Its antigen is as yet unknown.

Germline CDR1 MDHEN, CDR2 SYDVKM. Trimming took off 3 bases at V and 7 bases at J, with 15 bases between the two ends. This CDR3 has 15 residues. Overall study findings and caveats: In general, CD8+ T cells held more expanded clones than CD4+ did, on average. Low normalized clonal expansion also occurred in some nonresponding patients.

This chain uses TRBV28 with TRBJ2-2; possible D gene TRBD2, 5 bases. This sequence was found in an adult with an advanced solid tumor such as melanoma, head and neck, liver or kidney cancer. Sequenced here: CD4+ or CD8+ T cells sorted from blood, sampled in a trial of the OX40 agonist ivuxolimab. CDR3 DNA: TGTGCCAGCAGTTTGGGCGGGTATCAGAGCGGGGAGCTGTTTTTT. This sequence encodes CASSLGGYQSGELFF.